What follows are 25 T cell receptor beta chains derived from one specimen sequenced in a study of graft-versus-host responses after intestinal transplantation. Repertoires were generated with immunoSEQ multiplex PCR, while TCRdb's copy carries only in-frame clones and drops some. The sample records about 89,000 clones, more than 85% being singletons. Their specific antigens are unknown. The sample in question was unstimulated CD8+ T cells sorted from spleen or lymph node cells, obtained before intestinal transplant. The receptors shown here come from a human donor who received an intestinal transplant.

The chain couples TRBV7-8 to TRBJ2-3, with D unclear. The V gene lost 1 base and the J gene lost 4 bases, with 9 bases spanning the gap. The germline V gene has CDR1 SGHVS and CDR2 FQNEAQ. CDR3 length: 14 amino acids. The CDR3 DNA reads TGTGCCAGCAGCTTAGGCGTGAACTCAGATACGCAGTATTTT. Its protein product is CASSLGVNSDTQYF.

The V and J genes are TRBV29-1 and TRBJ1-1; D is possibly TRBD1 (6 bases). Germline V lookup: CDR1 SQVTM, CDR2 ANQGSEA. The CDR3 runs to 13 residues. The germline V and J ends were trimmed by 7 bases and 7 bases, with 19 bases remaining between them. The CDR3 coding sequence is TGCAGCGCCGAACCGGGACAAGGGTTTGAAGCTTTCTTT. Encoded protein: CSAEPGQGFEAFF.

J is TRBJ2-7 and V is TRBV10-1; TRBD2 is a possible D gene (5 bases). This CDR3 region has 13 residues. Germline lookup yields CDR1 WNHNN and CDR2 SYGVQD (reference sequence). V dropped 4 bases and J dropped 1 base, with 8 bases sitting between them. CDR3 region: CASSGGGSYEQYF. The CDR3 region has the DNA TGCGCCAGCAGTGGTGGCGGGTCCTACGAGCAGTACTTC.

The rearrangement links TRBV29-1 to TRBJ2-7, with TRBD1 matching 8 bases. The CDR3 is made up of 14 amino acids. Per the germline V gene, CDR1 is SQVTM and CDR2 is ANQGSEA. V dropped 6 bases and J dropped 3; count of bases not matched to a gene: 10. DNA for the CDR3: TGCAGCGTCTTGGGGACAGGAGGGAGCTACGAGCAGTACTTC. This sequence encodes CSVLGTGGSYEQYF.

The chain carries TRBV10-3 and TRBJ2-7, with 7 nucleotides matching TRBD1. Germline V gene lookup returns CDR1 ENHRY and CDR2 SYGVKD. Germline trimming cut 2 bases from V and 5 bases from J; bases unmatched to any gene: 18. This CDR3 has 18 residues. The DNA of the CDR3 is TGTGCCATCAGTGAGCCTACGATAGAGGGGGCGCCAGGGAACGAGCAGTACTTC. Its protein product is CAISEPTIEGAPGNEQYF.

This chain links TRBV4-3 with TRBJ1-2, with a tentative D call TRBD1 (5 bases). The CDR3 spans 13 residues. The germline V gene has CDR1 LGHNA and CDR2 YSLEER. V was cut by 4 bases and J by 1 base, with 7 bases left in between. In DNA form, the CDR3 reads TGCGCCAGCAGCCGACAGATTAACTATGGCTACACCTTC. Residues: CASSRQINYGYTF.

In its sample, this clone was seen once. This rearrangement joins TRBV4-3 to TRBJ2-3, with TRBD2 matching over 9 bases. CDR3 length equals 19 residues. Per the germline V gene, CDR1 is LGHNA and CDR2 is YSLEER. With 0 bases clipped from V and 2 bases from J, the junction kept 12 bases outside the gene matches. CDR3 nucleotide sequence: TGCGCCAGCAGCCAAGACAGGCCTATAGCGGGGGCTTACACAGATACGCAGTATTTT. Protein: CASSQDRPIAGAYTDTQYF.

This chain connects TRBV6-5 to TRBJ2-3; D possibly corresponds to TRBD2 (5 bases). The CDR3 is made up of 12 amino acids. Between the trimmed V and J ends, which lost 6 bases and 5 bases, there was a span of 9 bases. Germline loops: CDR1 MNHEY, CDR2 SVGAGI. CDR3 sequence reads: CASSPGGDTQYF. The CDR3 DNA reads TGTGCCAGCAGCCCCGGAGGAGATACGCAGTATTTT.

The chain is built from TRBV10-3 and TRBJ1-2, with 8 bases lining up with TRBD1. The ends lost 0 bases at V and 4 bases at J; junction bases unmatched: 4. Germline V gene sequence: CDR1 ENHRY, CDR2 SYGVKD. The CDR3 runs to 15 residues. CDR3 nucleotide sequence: TGTGCCATCAGTGAGTCCAGCACAGGGGGCTATGGCTACACCTTC. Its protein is CAISESSTGGYGYTF.

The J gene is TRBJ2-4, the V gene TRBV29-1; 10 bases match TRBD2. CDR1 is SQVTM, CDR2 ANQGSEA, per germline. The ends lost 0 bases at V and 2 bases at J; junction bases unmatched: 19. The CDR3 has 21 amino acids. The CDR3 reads CSVEDNLGERGGISTKNIQYF. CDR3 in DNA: TGCAGCGTTGAAGACAATCTTGGAGAGCGGGGGGGGATATCAACCAAAAACATTCAGTACTTC.

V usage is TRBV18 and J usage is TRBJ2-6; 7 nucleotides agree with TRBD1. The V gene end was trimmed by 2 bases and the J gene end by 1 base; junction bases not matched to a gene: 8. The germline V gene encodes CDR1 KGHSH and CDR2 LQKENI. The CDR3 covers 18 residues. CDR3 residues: CASSPSPGGESGANVLTF. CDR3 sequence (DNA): TGTGCCAGCTCACCAAGCCCAGGGGGAGAGTCTGGGGCCAACGTCCTGACTTTC.

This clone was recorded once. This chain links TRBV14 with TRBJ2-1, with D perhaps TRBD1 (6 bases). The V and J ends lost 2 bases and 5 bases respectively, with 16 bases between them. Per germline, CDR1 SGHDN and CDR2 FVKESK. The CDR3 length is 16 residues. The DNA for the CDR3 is TGTGCCAGCAGCCAATCTGACCAGGGGCCCCACAATGAGCAGTTCTTC. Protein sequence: CASSQSDQGPHNEQFF.

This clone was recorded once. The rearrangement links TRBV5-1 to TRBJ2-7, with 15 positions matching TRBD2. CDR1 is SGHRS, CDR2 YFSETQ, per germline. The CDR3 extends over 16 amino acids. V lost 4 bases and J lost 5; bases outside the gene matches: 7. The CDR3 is CASSPGGTSGGNEQYF. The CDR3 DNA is TGCGCCAGCAGCCCCGGCGGGACTAGCGGGGGGAACGAGCAGTACTTC.

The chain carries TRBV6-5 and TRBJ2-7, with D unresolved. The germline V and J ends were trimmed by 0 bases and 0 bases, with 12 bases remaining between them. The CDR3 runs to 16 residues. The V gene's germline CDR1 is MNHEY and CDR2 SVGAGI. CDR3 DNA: TGTGCCAGCAGTTACTCAGACGCCCGGAGCTCCTACGAGCAGTACTTC. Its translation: CASSYSDARSSYEQYF.

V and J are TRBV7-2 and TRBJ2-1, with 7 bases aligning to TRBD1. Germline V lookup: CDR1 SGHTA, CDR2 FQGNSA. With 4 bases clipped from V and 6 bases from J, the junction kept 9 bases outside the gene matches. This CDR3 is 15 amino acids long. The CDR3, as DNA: TGTGCCAGCAGCTGGGGGACAGCCAACATCAATGAGCAGTTCTTC. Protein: CASSWGTANINEQFF.

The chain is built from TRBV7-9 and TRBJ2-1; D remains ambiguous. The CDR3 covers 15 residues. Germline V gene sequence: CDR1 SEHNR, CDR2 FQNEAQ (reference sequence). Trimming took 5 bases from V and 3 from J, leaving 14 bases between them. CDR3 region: CASSPQTPFYNEQFF. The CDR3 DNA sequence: TGTGCCAGCAGCCCACAGACGCCCTTCTACAATGAGCAGTTCTTC.

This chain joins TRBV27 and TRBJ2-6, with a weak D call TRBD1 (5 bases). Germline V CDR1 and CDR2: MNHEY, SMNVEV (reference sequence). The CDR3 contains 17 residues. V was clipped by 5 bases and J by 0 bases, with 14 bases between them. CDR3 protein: CASSLGQGYSGANVLTF. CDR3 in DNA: TGTGCCAGCAGTCTAGGTCAGGGTTACTCTGGGGCCAACGTCCTGACTTTC.

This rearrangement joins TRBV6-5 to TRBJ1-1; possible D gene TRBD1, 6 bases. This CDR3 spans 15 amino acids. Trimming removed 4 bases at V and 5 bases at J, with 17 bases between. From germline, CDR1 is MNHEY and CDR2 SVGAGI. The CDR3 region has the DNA TGTGCCAGCAGTTTGTCAGGGGCGGGGGTGACTGAAGCTTTCTTT. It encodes CASSLSGAGVTEAFF.

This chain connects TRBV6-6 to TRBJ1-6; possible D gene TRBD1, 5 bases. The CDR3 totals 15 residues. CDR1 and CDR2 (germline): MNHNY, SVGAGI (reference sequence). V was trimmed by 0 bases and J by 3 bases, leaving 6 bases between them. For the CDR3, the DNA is TGTGCCAGCAGTTACTCCGGGGGCTATAATTCACCCCTCCACTTT. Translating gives CASSYSGGYNSPLHF.

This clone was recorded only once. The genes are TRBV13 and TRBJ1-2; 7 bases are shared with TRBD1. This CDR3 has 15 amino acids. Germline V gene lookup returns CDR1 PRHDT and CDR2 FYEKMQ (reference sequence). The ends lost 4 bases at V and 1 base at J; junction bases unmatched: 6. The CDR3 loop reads CASSSQGVGNYGYTF. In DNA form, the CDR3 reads TGTGCCAGCAGCTCCCAGGGGGTGGGTAACTATGGCTACACCTTC.

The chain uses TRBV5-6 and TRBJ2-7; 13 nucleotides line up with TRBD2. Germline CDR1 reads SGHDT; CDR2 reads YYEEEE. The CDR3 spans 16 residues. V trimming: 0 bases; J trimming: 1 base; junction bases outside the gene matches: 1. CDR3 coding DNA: TGTGCCAGCAGCTTGGGGGGACTAGCGGGGTCCTACGAGCAGTACTTC. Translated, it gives CASSLGGLAGSYEQYF. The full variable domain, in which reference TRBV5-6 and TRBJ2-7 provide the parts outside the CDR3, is DAGVTQSPTHLIKTRGQQVTLRCSPKSGHDTVSWYQQALGQGPQFIFQYYEEEERQRGNFPDRFSGHQFPNYSSELNVNALLLGDSALYLCASSLGGLAGSYEQYFGPGTRLTVT.

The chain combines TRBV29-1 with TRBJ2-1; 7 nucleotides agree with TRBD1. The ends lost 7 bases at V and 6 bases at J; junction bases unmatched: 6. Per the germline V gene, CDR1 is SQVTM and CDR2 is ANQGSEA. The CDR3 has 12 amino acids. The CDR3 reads CSAQTGTNEQFF. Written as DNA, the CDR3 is TGCAGCGCCCAGACAGGGACCAATGAGCAGTTCTTC.

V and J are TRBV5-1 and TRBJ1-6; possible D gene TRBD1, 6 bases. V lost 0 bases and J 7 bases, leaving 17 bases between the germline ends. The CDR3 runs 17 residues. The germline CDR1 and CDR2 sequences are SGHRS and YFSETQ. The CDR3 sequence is CASSLAEVGGWNSPLHF. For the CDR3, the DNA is TGCGCCAGCAGCTTGGCTGAGGTAGGGGGATGGAATTCACCCCTCCACTTT. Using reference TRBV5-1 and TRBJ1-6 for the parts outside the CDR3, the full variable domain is KAGVTQTPRYLIKTRGQQVTLSCSPISGHRSVSWYQQTPGQGLQFLFEYFSETQRNKGNFPGRFSGRQFSNSRSEMNVSTLELGDSALYLCASSLAEVGGWNSPLHFGNGTRLTVT.

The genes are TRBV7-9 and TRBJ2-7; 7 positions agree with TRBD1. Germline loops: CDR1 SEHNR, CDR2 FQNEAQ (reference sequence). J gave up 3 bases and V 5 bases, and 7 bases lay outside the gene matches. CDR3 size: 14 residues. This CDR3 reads CASSPPGQVYEQYF. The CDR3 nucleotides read TGTGCCAGCAGCCCCCCCGGACAGGTCTACGAGCAGTACTTC.

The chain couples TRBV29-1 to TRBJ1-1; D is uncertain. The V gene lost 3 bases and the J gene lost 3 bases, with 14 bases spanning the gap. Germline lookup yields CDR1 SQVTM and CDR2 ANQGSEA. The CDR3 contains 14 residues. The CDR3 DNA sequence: TGCAGCGTTGAGGGCATGGGCCCAGACACTGAAGCTTTCTTT. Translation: CSVEGMGPDTEAFF.